Given below is one T cell receptor (beta chain) in context. Its specificity is unknown. This entry is derived from a study of T cells in Graves' hyperthyroidism and ophthalmopathy. The length of the CDR3 is 14 residues. Germline lookup yields CDR1 SGHTA and CDR2 FQGNSA. V was trimmed by 5 bases and J by 9 bases, leaving 18 bases between them. TCR beta CDR3 sequences were amplified from RNA transcripts. In the first-round RT-PCR of the TCR CDR3, the HTBI primer set was used. Using its own MiXCR run on the multiplex PCR reads, TCRdb lists one record per CDR3 protein. This table has a few hundred thousand distinct CDR3 sequences, roughly an eighth appearing once. The study, taken as a whole, reports: Most thyroid clonotypes with frequency above 0.001 were detected in blood.

The TCR comes from a woman in her forties with Graves' ophthalmopathy. V gene TRBV7-2 combines with J gene TRBJ2-3, with D perhaps matching TRBD2 (6 bases). Sequenced input: blood. The chain's CDR3 is CASSLLSRAGTQYF. CDR3 DNA sequence: TGTGCCAGCAGCCTATTGTCCCGGGCGGGAACGCAGTATTTT. The variable domain in full, with the rest retrieved from reference TRBV7-2 and TRBJ2-3, is GAGVSQSPSNKVTEKGKDVELRCDPISGHTALYWYRQSLGQGLEFLIYFQGNSAPDKSGLPSDRFSAERTGGSVSTLTIQRTQQEDSAVYLCASSLLSRAGTQYFGPGTRLTVL.